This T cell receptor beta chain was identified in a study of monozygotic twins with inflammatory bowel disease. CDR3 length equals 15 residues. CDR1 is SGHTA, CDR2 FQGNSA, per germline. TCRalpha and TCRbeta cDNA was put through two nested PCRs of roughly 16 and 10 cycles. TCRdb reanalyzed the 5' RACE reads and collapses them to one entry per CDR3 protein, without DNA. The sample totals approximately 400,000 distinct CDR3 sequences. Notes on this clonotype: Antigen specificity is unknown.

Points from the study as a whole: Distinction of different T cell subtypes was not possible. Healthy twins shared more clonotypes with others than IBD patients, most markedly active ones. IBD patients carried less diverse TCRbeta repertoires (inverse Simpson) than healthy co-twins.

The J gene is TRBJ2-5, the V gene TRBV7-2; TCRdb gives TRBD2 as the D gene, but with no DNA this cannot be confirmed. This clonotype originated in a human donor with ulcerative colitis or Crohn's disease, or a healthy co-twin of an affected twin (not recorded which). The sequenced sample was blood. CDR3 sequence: CASSLDYSTVRAQYF.